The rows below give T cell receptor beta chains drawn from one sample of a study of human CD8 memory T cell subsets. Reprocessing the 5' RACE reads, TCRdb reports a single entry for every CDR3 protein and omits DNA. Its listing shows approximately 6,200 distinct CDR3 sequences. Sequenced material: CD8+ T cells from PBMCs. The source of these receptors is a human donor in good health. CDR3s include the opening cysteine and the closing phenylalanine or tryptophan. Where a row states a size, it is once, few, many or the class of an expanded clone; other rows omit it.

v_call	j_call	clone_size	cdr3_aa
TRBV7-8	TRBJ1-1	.	CASSLAAEVNTEAFF
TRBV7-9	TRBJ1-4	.	CASSPGANNEKLFF
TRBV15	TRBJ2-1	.	CATSTGTSLGNEQFF
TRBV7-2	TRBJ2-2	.	CASSSGLAGSLRGGTGELFF
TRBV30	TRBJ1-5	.	CAWSPRHYNQPQHF
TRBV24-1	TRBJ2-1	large	CATSDPAGGRNNEQFF
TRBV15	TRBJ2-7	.	CATGMGISSYEQYF
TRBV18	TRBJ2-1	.	CASSPGSNEQFF
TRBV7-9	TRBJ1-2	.	CASSLGGLSYGYTF
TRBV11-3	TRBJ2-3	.	CASSSAGVGDTQYF
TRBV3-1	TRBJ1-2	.	CASSPKSFSNYGYTF
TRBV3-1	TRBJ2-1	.	CASSVKGDNEQFF
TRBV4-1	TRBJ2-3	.	CASRLAGPDTQYF
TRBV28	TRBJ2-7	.	CASSPLAGMYEQYF
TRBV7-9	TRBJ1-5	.	CASSQAGQGGQPQHF
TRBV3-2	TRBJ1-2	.	CASSRDRGRHGYTF
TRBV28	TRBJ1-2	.	CASRPEPRYGYTF
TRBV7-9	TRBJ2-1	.	CASSPWETGKDEQFF
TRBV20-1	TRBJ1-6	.	CSARDRGDPYNSPLHF
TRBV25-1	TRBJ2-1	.	CASSLAGSYNEQFF
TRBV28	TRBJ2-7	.	CATGGNQPGTSGSDEQYF
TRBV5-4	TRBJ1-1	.	CASSSSTRLNTEAFF
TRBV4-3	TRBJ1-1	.	CASSQGPRGATEAFF
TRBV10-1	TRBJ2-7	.	CASSVSRGGYEQYF
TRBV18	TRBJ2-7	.	CASSPWDSGEQYF
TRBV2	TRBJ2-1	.	CASDQGRDSYNEQFF
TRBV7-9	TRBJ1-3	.	CASSPRDFSSSGNTIYF
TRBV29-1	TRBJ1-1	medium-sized	CSVEGAGDTEAFF
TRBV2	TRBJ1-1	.	CASSLGDSTPWGTEAFF
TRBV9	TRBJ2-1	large	CASSVDKREEQFF
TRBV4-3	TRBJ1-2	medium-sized	CASSQERNHYGYTF
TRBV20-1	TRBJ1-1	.	CSARDAGSTEAFF
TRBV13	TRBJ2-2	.	CASSLGSVLGTGELFF
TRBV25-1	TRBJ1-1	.	CASSEVRQGGTEAFF
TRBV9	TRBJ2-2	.	CASSPRTSGMNTGELFF
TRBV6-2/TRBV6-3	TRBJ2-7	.	CASSYASSYEQYF